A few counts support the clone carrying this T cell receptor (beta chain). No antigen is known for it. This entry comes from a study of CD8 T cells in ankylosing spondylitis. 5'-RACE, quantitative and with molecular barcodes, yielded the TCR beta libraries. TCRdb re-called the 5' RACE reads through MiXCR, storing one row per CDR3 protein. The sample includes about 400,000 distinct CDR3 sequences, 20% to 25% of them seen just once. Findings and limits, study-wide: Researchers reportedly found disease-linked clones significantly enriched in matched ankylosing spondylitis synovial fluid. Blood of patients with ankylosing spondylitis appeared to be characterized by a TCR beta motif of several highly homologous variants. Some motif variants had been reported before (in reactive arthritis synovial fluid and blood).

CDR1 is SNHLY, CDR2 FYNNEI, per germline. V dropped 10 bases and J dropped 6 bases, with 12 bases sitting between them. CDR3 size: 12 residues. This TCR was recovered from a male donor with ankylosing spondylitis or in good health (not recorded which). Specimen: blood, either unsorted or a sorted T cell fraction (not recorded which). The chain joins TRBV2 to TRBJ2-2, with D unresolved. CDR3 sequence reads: CATRIGAGELFF. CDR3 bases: TGTGCCACCCGGATCGGAGCCGGGGAGCTGTTTTTT.